The sequence of this T cell receptor beta chain was determined in a study of T cells expressing NK-cell markers. Looking at the study overall: One of eight sequenced donors was HCMV-seronegative; the other seven were seropositive.

The CDR3 has 15 residues. Germline V gene data show CDR1 as SGHTA and CDR2 as FQGNSA. With the 5' RACE reads reprocessed, TCRdb shows one record per CDR3 protein and no DNA. The sample includes about 430,000 distinct CDR3 sequences. The clonotype was recovered from a woman between 45 and 65 years old in good health. The sequencing input was blood T cells: a sorted CD56 or NKG2C T cell subset, CD4+ or CD8+ T cells, or bulk PBMC T cells (not recorded which). V and J are TRBV7-2 and TRBJ2-5; with no DNA, the TCRdb D assignment of TRBD1 cannot be verified. The CDR3 loop reads CASSSLRGIGETQYF. Full variable domain (rest looked up from reference TRBV7-2 and TRBJ2-5): GAGVSQSPSNKVTEKGKDVELRCDPISGHTALYWYRQSLGQGLEFLIYFQGNSAPDKSGLPSDRFSAERTGGSVSTLTIQRTQQEDSAVYLCASSSLRGIGETQYFGPGTRLLVL.